The clone carrying this TCR beta chain occurred many times. Antigen unknown. The library came from three nested PCR rounds adapted from ARM-PCR protocols. TCRdb used MiXCR to reprocess the multiplex PCR reads, holding one entry per CDR3 protein. The sample yields about 93,000 distinct CDR3 sequences, approximately 65% seen once. This CDR3 comprises 17 residues. The J segment lost 1 base and the V segment lost 6 bases, leaving 10 bases of the junction unmatched. The sample comes from a study of tumor and adjacent non-tumor tissue in lung cancer. This sample's RNA came from whole unsorted tissue. Chemotherapy-naive patients with new lung cancer underwent thoracic surgery in China, August–late 2014. Findings and caveats of the study: Compared with tumor, normal lung showed significantly lower TCR diversity.

The specimen sequenced was lung tumor tissue. The clonotype comes from a man between 60 and 75 years old with non-small cell lung cancer. The rearrangement links TRBV12-3 or TRBV12-4 to TRBJ2-2, with 8 bases lining up with TRBD2. The CDR3 DNA reads as TGTGCCAGCAGGGTTTGGGGTCTAGCGGGGAACACCGGGGAGCTGTTTTTT. Translating gives CASRVWGLAGNTGELFF.